Listed below are T cell receptor beta chains from one sample, sequenced in a study of blood T cell repertoires in COVID-19. TCRdb keeps only in-frame clones here, not all; method: immunoSEQ multiplex PCR. Of 190,000 or so clones listed, around four fifths are singletons. Material: peripheral blood. Every receptor here comes from a man aged 45-60 years with active or convalescent COVID-19. CDR3s include the opening cysteine and the closing phenylalanine or tryptophan. The order of the fields is CDR3 DNA, CDR3 protein, clone size, D gene, V gene, J gene. D genes are given only for firm matches. Not all rows give a size; the values are once, few, many and, for expanded clones, a class.

CDR3 DNA: TGCGCCAGCAGTGAGGTGGGAGGCGCACAAGAGACCCAGTACTTC
CDR3 protein: CASSEVGGAQETQYF
clone size: few
D gene: -
V gene: TRBV10-2
J gene: TRBJ2-5

CDR3 DNA: TGTGCCAGTAGTACCCAGACTACTAGCACAGATACGCAGTATTTT
CDR3 protein: CASSTQTTSTDTQYF
clone size: -
D gene: -
V gene: TRBV19
J gene: TRBJ2-3

CDR3 DNA: TGTGCCAGCAGCTTGGAGGGAGACGCGGGAAAACTGTTTTTT
CDR3 protein: CASSLEGDAGKLFF
clone size: -
D gene: -
V gene: TRBV7-9
J gene: TRBJ1-4

CDR3 DNA: TGTGCCAGCAGCGGCGGGCCCGCTAACTATGGCTACACCTTC
CDR3 protein: CASSGGPANYGYTF
clone size: once
D gene: -
V gene: TRBV7-9
J gene: TRBJ1-2

CDR3 DNA: TGTGCCACCAGCAGAGATAGGAGGGGAGTTGCCCACGAGCAGTACTTC
CDR3 protein: CATSRDRRGVAHEQYF
clone size: -
D gene: -
V gene: TRBV15
J gene: TRBJ2-7

CDR3 DNA: TGTGCCAGCAGTTTAGGACTAGCGGGAGGTGCAGATACGCAGTATTTT
CDR3 protein: CASSLGLAGGADTQYF
clone size: -
D gene: TRBD2
V gene: TRBV28
J gene: TRBJ2-3

CDR3 DNA: TGTGCCAGCAGTGGCGCTTGGGACACGATATCCTACGAGCAGTACTTC
CDR3 protein: CASSGAWDTISYEQYF
clone size: -
D gene: -
V gene: TRBV27
J gene: TRBJ2-7

CDR3 DNA: TGTGCCAGCAGCTTAGGAGCGGGGGGCACCAAAAACATTCAGTACTTC
CDR3 protein: CASSLGAGGTKNIQYF
clone size: -
D gene: TRBD2
V gene: TRBV7-2
J gene: TRBJ2-4

CDR3 DNA: TGCGCCAGCAGCCCCCGCCGGGCTAGCGGAAAAGAGACCCAGTACTTC
CDR3 protein: CASSPRRASGKETQYF
clone size: -
D gene: TRBD2
V gene: TRBV4-1
J gene: TRBJ2-5

CDR3 DNA: TGTGCCAGCAGCCCGTCGGCAGCAGGAAATTCACCCCTCCACTTT
CDR3 protein: CASSPSAAGNSPLHF
clone size: -
D gene: -
V gene: TRBV7-9
J gene: TRBJ1-6

CDR3 DNA: TGTGCCAGCAGCCGAGACAGGCCGACAGATACGCAGTATTTT
CDR3 protein: CASSRDRPTDTQYF
clone size: -
D gene: -
V gene: TRBV28
J gene: TRBJ2-3

CDR3 DNA: TGTGCCAGCAGCCAAGGGAGCTATAGCTACACCTTC
CDR3 protein: CASSQGSYSYTF
clone size: -
D gene: -
V gene: TRBV3-1/TRBV3-2
J gene: TRBJ1-2

CDR3 DNA: TGTGCCAGCAGTGAGCTCCTGACAGGGGGCTCCTACGAGCAGTACTTC
CDR3 protein: CASSELLTGGSYEQYF
clone size: -
D gene: TRBD1
V gene: TRBV6-1
J gene: TRBJ2-7

CDR3 DNA: TGTGCCAGCATGGTGGTTGGAGCTTCTGAAAAACTGTTTTTT
CDR3 protein: CASMVVGASEKLFF
clone size: -
D gene: -
V gene: TRBV28
J gene: TRBJ1-4

CDR3 DNA: TGTGCCAGCCAGAAGAATGAAAAACTGTTTTTT
CDR3 protein: CASQKNEKLFF
clone size: few
D gene: -
V gene: TRBV6-5
J gene: TRBJ1-4

CDR3 DNA: TGCGCCAGCAGCTCCTCTCCAGGGTCCTACGAGCAGTACTTC
CDR3 protein: CASSSSPGSYEQYF
clone size: -
D gene: -
V gene: TRBV5-1
J gene: TRBJ2-7

CDR3 DNA: TGTGCCAGCTCACCAACGCGGGGGGTGGCAGCCTACGAGCAGTACTTC
CDR3 protein: CASSPTRGVAAYEQYF
clone size: -
D gene: TRBD2
V gene: TRBV18
J gene: TRBJ2-7

CDR3 DNA: TGCGCCAGCAGGATTGGGACACTCTTTACCTACGAGCAGTACTTC
CDR3 protein: CASRIGTLFTYEQYF
clone size: -
D gene: -
V gene: TRBV23-1
J gene: TRBJ2-7

CDR3 DNA: TGCGCCAGCAGCTTGGGGACAGGCATCTTTTATGATACGCAGTATTTT
CDR3 protein: CASSLGTGIFYDTQYF
clone size: -
D gene: TRBD1
V gene: TRBV5-1
J gene: TRBJ2-3

CDR3 DNA: TGTGCCTGGAGTGTACTGGGGACAGGGGCTGGAAACACCATATATTTT
CDR3 protein: CAWSVLGTGAGNTIYF
clone size: -
D gene: TRBD1
V gene: TRBV30
J gene: TRBJ1-3

CDR3 DNA: TGTGCCAGCAGCCATCCCGGTGGGTGGAGGGGGCGGAATACGCAGTATTTT
CDR3 protein: CASSHPGGWRGRNTQYF
clone size: -
D gene: -
V gene: TRBV11-2
J gene: TRBJ2-3

CDR3 DNA: TGTGCCAGCAGCTTAGACAGTCAGCCCCAGCATTTT
CDR3 protein: CASSLDSQPQHF
clone size: many
D gene: -
V gene: TRBV7-9
J gene: TRBJ1-5

CDR3 DNA: TGTGCCAGCAGCTCACCGGGACTAGGTTCAGGAGATGAGCAGTTCTTC
CDR3 protein: CASSSPGLGSGDEQFF
clone size: -
D gene: TRBD2
V gene: TRBV5-8
J gene: TRBJ2-1

CDR3 DNA: TGTGCCAGCAGCGCTCAACCGGGGTTCTGGCCCCAGCATTTT
CDR3 protein: CASSAQPGFWPQHF
clone size: -
D gene: -
V gene: TRBV9
J gene: TRBJ1-5

CDR3 DNA: TGTGCCAGCATAAAACCGGGACTGATGAACACTGAAGCTTTCTTT
CDR3 protein: CASIKPGLMNTEAFF
clone size: once
D gene: -
V gene: TRBV2
J gene: TRBJ1-1

CDR3 DNA: TGTGCCAGTAAACTACTAGGGTCTAGCACAGATACGCAGTATTTT
CDR3 protein: CASKLLGSSTDTQYF
clone size: -
D gene: -
V gene: TRBV19
J gene: TRBJ2-3

CDR3 DNA: TGTGCCAGCAGCTTAGGTCAACTATCTAACTATGGCTACACCTTC
CDR3 protein: CASSLGQLSNYGYTF
clone size: -
D gene: -
V gene: TRBV7-2
J gene: TRBJ1-2

CDR3 DNA: TGTGCCAGCAGTTTCTTTGGGACAGGTGGCTACACCTTC
CDR3 protein: CASSFFGTGGYTF
clone size: -
D gene: TRBD1
V gene: TRBV27
J gene: TRBJ1-2

CDR3 DNA: TGTGCCAGCAGCTTTTGGGAGAAGCATGAGCAGTTCTTC
CDR3 protein: CASSFWEKHEQFF
clone size: -
D gene: -
V gene: TRBV13
J gene: TRBJ2-1